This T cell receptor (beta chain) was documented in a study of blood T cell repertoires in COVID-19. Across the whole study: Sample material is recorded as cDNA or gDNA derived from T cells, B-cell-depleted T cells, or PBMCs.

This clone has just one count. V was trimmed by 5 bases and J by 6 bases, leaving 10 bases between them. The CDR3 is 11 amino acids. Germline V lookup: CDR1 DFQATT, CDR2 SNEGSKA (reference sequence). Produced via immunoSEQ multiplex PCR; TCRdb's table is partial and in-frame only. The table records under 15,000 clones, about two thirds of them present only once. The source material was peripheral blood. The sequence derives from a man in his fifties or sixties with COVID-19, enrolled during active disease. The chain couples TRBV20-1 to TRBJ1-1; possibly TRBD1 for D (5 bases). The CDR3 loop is CSASGVSEAFF. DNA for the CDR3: TGCAGTGCTTCGGGGGTTTCTGAAGCTTTCTTT.